This T cell receptor (beta chain) was sequenced for a study of blood T cell repertoires in COVID-19. Study summary: Acute-phase and convalescent COVID-19 samples originated in the United States, Italy and Spain. T cells, B-cell-depleted T cells, or PBMCs supplied cDNA or gDNA.

Original analysis: Counts of nucleated cells, estimated from reference gene primer amplification, were obtained. TCRdb's table, derived via immunoSEQ multiplex PCR, lists solely in-frame clones and lacks some. The V and J calls and clone size are taken from that table; D and trimming were inferred from the DNA. The repertoire holds 280,000 or so clones, with 83% as singletons. Trimming took off 7 bases at V and 2 bases at J, with 15 bases between the two ends. Germline loops: CDR1 MDHEN, CDR2 SYDVKM. The CDR3 totals 14 residues. Source material: peripheral blood. This TCR was recovered from a woman in her 50s who had recovered from COVID-19. The chain links TRBV28 to TRBJ2-7; the D gene is possibly TRBD1 (8 bases). CDR3 sequence: CASNRGGSPYEQYF. CDR3 nucleotides: TGTGCCAGCAACAGGGGGGGCTCCCCCTACGAGCAGTACTTC.